Listed below are T cell receptor beta chains from one sample, sequenced in a study of identical twins. TCRdb fed the 5' RACE reads into MiXCR, producing one record per CDR3 protein. The table records more than 400,000 distinct CDR3 sequences, about 16% of them present only once. This same sample was also taken into another study, of yellow fever vaccine responses in identical twins.

The sample comprised CD4+ T cells sorted from blood. The receptors were gathered from a woman aged 18-29 years in good health. Both conserved end residues are part of each CDR3. The D gene is left open where the match is weak. A row's size may be missing; if present it is once, few, many or a size class.

clone_size j_call d_call v_call cdr3_aa cdr3_nt
many TRBJ2-7 TRBD2 TRBV14 CASSQAGGPYEQYF TGTGCCAGCAGCCAAGCGGGAGGTCCCTACGAGCAGTACTTC
. TRBJ2-5 . TRBV7-8 CASSPGPWMETQYF TGTGCCAGCAGCCCCGGGCCCTGGATGGAGACCCAGTACTTC
few TRBJ2-1 . TRBV3-1 CASSQDPGRLAANEQFF TGTGCCAGCAGCCAAGATCCGGGTCGGCTAGCTGCCAATGAGCAGTTCTTC
few TRBJ1-1 . TRBV15 CATSRDPRNTEAFF TGTGCCACCAGCAGAGATCCCAGGAACACTGAAGCTTTCTTT
few TRBJ2-3 . TRBV24-1 CATSDRQGTVADTQYF TGTGCCACCAGTGACCGCCAGGGGACCGTTGCAGATACGCAGTATTTT
few TRBJ2-1 . TRBV5-6 CASSAGAVGEQFF TGTGCCAGCAGCGCCGGAGCTGTTGGTGAGCAGTTCTTC
many TRBJ2-3 . TRBV18 CASSPAGRTDTQYF TGTGCCAGCTCACCGGCAGGGCGCACAGATACGCAGTATTTT
. TRBJ2-5 TRBD1 TRBV7-7 CASSIGQALETQYF TGTGCCAGCAGCATCGGACAGGCCCTAGAGACCCAGTACTTC
. TRBJ2-5 TRBD2 TRBV20-1 CSARVGGRAAETQYF TGCAGTGCTAGAGTGGGCGGGAGGGCCGCTGAGACCCAGTACTTC
many TRBJ2-1 TRBD2 TRBV2 CASSQLAGAYNEQFF TGTGCCAGCAGCCAGCTGGCGGGGGCCTACAATGAGCAGTTCTTC
many TRBJ2-7 TRBD2 TRBV24-1 CATSTGGAYEQYF TGTGCCACCAGCACGGGGGGTGCCTACGAGCAGTACTTC
. TRBJ2-7 . TRBV12-3/TRBV12-4 CASTRGWENEQYF TGTGCCAGCACCCGAGGGTGGGAGAACGAGCAGTACTTC
few TRBJ2-5 . TRBV10-3 CASKDGLLETQYF TGTGCCTCAAAGGATGGGCTACTGGAGACCCAGTACTTC
. TRBJ1-1 . TRBV7-8 CASSPKERASEAFF TGTGCCAGCAGCCCGAAGGAAAGGGCCTCTGAAGCTTTCTTT
. TRBJ2-3 TRBD1 TRBV12-3/TRBV12-4 CASSWDRALADTQYF TGTGCCAGCAGTTGGGACAGAGCCCTTGCAGATACGCAGTATTTT
. TRBJ2-3 . TRBV21-1 CASSSYVAGGTDTQYF .
. TRBJ2-7 . TRBV20-1 CSARDFAGSYEQYF TGCAGTGCTAGAGATTTTGCGGGAAGTTACGAGCAGTACTTC
many TRBJ2-1 . TRBV5-1 CASSPPTNEQFF TGCGCCAGCAGTCCGCCCACCAATGAGCAGTTCTTC
few TRBJ2-1 . TRBV12-3/TRBV12-4 CASSFGDTNSYNEQFF TGTGCCAGCAGTTTTGGTGATACTAACTCCTACAATGAGCAGTTCTTC
few TRBJ1-1 . TRBV18 CASSPTREVEAFF TGTGCCAGCTCACCAACAAGGGAAGTGGAAGCTTTCTTT
few TRBJ2-1 . TRBV11-2 CASSLAGFVSEQFF TGTGCCAGCAGCTTAGCAGGTTTCGTCAGTGAGCAGTTCTTC
. TRBJ2-2 TRBD1 TRBV29-1 CSVEDTFRGQGRDTGELFF TGCAGCGTTGAAGATACTTTCCGGGGACAGGGAAGGGACACCGGGGAGCTGTTTTTT
. TRBJ2-5 . TRBV18 CASSPDQGGETQYF TGTGCCAGCTCACCGGATCAGGGAGGAGAGACCCAGTACTTC
. TRBJ2-2 . TRBV11-2 CASSLIVPGTGELFF TGTGCCAGCAGCTTAATCGTTCCTGGCACCGGGGAGCTGTTTTTT
. TRBJ1-1 . TRBV7-2 CASSRRGLDTEAFF TGTGCCAGCAGCCGGAGGGGGTTGGACACTGAAGCTTTCTTT
few TRBJ2-3 TRBD2 TRBV5-1 CASSHGRAGTDTQYF TGCGCCAGCAGCCACGGGAGGGCGGGGACAGATACGCAGTATTTT
once TRBJ2-7 . TRBV2 CASSELRLVFGEQYF TGTGCCAGCAGTGAGCTAAGGCTAGTCTTTGGCGAGCAGTACTTC